The 11 T cell receptor beta chains listed next were all sequenced from one sample in a study of blood T cell repertoires in COVID-19. Clones were read by immunoSEQ multiplex PCR, and TCRdb kept only the in-frame ones, dropping some. The table includes 300,000 to 450,000 clones, roughly 86% detected once. The sequenced material came from peripheral blood. The source of these receptors is a human donor with acute or convalescent COVID-19. The donor label of this sample is uncertain.

The CDR3 DNA reads TGTGCCATCAGTGAAAATACGTCAGGGGGGGCTTTCTTT. Translation: CAISENTSGGAFF. The chain joins TRBV10-3 to TRBJ1-1; 7 nucleotides align to TRBD1. The CDR3 contains 13 residues. CDR1 ENHRY and CDR2 SYGVKD come from the germline V gene. The J segment lost 11 bases and the V segment lost 3 bases, leaving 9 bases of the junction unmatched.

This clone showed up just a few times. V gene TRBV10-3 combines with J gene TRBJ2-1; a weak D match, TRBD1 (5 bases). This CDR3 is 14 amino acids long. Germline V gene lookup returns CDR1 ENHRY and CDR2 SYGVKD. V lost 6 bases and J lost 10, with 19 bases in between. The CDR3 DNA reads as TGTGCCATCAGCAGGGTGGGCGGTTCATGGGAGCAGTTCTTC. Translation: CAISRVGGSWEQFF.

This rearrangement joins TRBV30 to TRBJ2-1, with 10 bases fitting TRBD2. The CDR3 is made up of 14 amino acids. The germline V gene encodes CDR1 GTSNPN and CDR2 SVGIG (reference sequence). In DNA, the CDR3 is TGTGCAGTTCTTGGGGCTAGCGGGGGCAATGAGCAGTTCTTC. Amino acids: CAVLGASGGNEQFF.

This chain connects TRBV19 to TRBJ1-3; no reliable D call. The CDR3 runs 15 residues. Per the germline V gene, CDR1 is LNHDA and CDR2 is SQIVND (reference sequence). With 6 bases removed from V and 2 bases from J, the gap between germline ends came to 14 bases. The CDR3 sequence: CASRFLQGAGNTIYF. The CDR3, as DNA: TGTGCCAGTAGATTCTTACAAGGAGCTGGAAACACCATATATTTT.

J is TRBJ1-3 and V is TRBV30, with 8 bases aligning to TRBD1. V lost 0 bases and J lost 4; bases outside the gene matches: 5. CDR1 and CDR2 (germline): GTSNPN, SVGIG (reference sequence). The CDR3 has 15 residues. The chain's CDR3 is CAWSVRAGGGNTIYF. CDR3 DNA: TGTGCCTGGAGTGTCAGGGCAGGGGGCGGAAACACCATATATTTT.

The gene calls are TRBV5-5 and TRBJ2-1; perhaps TRBD2 as D (6 bases). V lost 1 base, J lost 4 bases, and 12 bases lay in between. CDR3 length: 15 residues. CDR1 and CDR2 from the germline V gene are SGHKS and YYEKEE (reference sequence). This chain's CDR3 is CASSLNSGGYNEQFF. The CDR3 bases are TGTGCCAGCAGCTTGAATAGCGGAGGGTACAATGAGCAGTTCTTC.

This rearrangement joins TRBV4-1 to TRBJ2-5; 10 bases are shared with TRBD2. The germline gives CDR1 MGHRA, CDR2 YSYEKL. The V gene end was trimmed by 2 bases and the J gene end by 5 bases; junction bases not matched to a gene: 14. CDR3 size: 18 residues. In DNA, the CDR3 is TGCGCCAGCAGCCAATTCAGCGGGGGGGCTGGAATGTGGGAGACCCAGTACTTC. Its protein is CASSQFSGGAGMWETQYF.

The chain uses TRBV28 and TRBJ2-5; no reliable D call. Germline V lookup: CDR1 MDHEN, CDR2 SYDVKM. Trimming shortened V by 7 bases and J by 0 bases, and 12 bases separated the two germline ends. This CDR3 spans 14 amino acids. CDR3 in DNA: TGTGCCAGCACCAAGCTGAAGTACCAAGAGACCCAGTACTTC. It yields the protein CASTKLKYQETQYF.

V and J are TRBV19 and TRBJ1-2, with 8 bases fitting TRBD1. Trimming took 4 bases from V and 3 from J; bases not matched to a gene: 4. In germline, CDR1 is LNHDA, CDR2 SQIVND (reference sequence). This CDR3 has 14 residues. The CDR3, as DNA: TGTGCCAGTAGTAGAGCAGGGGGCGACTATGGCTACACCTTC. It is translated as CASSRAGGDYGYTF.

This sequence joins TRBV5-6 and TRBJ2-2; D remains ambiguous. This CDR3 is built from 15 residues. Per the germline V gene, CDR1 is SGHDT and CDR2 is YYEEEE. The V end lost 0 bases, the J end lost 5 bases, and 11 bases lay between the germline ends. This CDR3 reads CASSLARVGTGELFF. The CDR3 DNA reads as TGTGCCAGCAGCTTGGCCCGGGTGGGTACCGGGGAGCTGTTTTTT.

The chain combines TRBV6-5 with TRBJ2-7, with 11 bases matching TRBD1. CDR1 and CDR2 (germline): MNHEY, SVGAGI. This CDR3 has 15 amino acids. Trimming cost V 5 bases and J 5 bases; bases outside gene matches: 8. The CDR3 protein is CASSPRTGGIDEQYF. The CDR3 DNA follows: TGTGCCAGCAGTCCCCGGACAGGGGGCATCGACGAGCAGTACTTC.